The clone carrying this T cell receptor beta chain was recorded a few times. A much bigger clone sits one base away, suggesting this may be a read error. The sample belongs to a study of response to subunit inactivated influenza vaccine. TCRdb re-called the RT-PCR reads through MiXCR, storing one row per CDR3 protein. The sample gives 800,000 or so distinct CDR3 sequences, approximately 22% of which show up once; 10% is in the top ten. The CDR3 extends over 14 amino acids. Trimming took 2 bases from V and 3 from J; bases not matched to a gene: 1. Germline-derived CDR1 and CDR2 are ENHRY and SYGVKD. This receptor was taken from a man aged 50-60 years who received an inactivated influenza vaccine. V and J are TRBV10-3 and TRBJ2-7, with 10 bases that match TRBD2. Sequencing was performed on PBMCs from blood, taken about 5 days after vaccination. The CDR3 DNA sequence: TGTGCCATCAGTGAGACTAGCGGGAACTACGAGCAGTACTTC. Translated, it gives CAISETSGNYEQYF.